This T cell receptor (beta chain) was documented in a study of T cell repertoires in cytomegalovirus infection. Whole-study context: Evidence of both CMV infection and a matching HLA type came from public TCR beta signatures.

Overall study results and limits: HLA-C-restricted CMV-specific TCR beta clonotypes prevailed in the ex vivo response. Individuals carrying CMV plus the relevant HLA were identified by cumulative frequency of public TCR beta families.

This clonotype was detected only a few times. Antigen: not known. MiXCR, run by TCRdb on the reads, gives a single entry per CDR3 protein. The table lists about half a million distinct CDR3 sequences, roughly a third of them singletons. The CDR3 has 18 residues. V was pared by 6 bases and J by 0 bases, with 21 bases between. V and J are TRBV12-3 or TRBV12-4 and TRBJ1-5, with D tentatively TRBD1 (6 bases). This TCR came from a human donor in good health (CMV status not recorded). Some clones in this sample may be carry-over from other donors' samples. This material consisted of cultured PBMCs, taken from culture after CMV antigen stimulation. The DNA for the CDR3 is TGTGCCAGCAGGAGCAGGTACGGGGGGGGCCATAGCAATCAGCCCCAGCATTTT. It encodes CASRSRYGGGHSNQPQHF.